Presented here are 20 T cell receptor beta chains from one specimen sequenced in a study of tumor and adjacent non-tumor tissue in lung cancer (dated by TCRdb to 2017 to 2018). RNA was isolated from bulk, unsorted tissue, and RNA quality was assessed with a NanoDrop ND-1000 and an Agilent 2100. Library creation used multiplex PCR. Instrument used: Illumina HiSeq 2500. Following protocols modified from ARM-PCR, the researchers constructed TCRbeta libraries through three rounds of nested PCR with primers (Table S4). TCRdb trimmed public reads at Q25 via fastp, called clones via MiXCR and kept in-frame beta chains. Each entry merges the rows of one CDR3 protein and shows their most common DNA and genes. The sample records roughly 81,000 distinct CDR3 sequences, around 70% of which are singletons. The top ten clonotypes cover roughly 13% of the sample. The specimen sequenced was lung tumor tissue. Receptor source: a woman between 65 and 79 years old with non-small cell lung cancer.

This clonotype has at least ten counts. A much larger clone sits a single nucleotide away, making a read error possible. The chain has TRBV12-3 or TRBV12-4 and TRBJ1-1; D uncertain. Trimming removed 2 bases from V and 0 bases from J, with 10 bases in between. This CDR3 has 15 amino acids. The CDR3 DNA is TGTGCCAGCAGTTTACGACCGTTGCTGAACACTGAAGCTTTCTTT. This codes for CASSLRPLLNTEAFF.

In the case of this clonotype: Being one base from a much bigger clone, this may be a read error. The chain couples TRBV5-1 to TRBJ2-1; D call uncertain. Trimming left V 1 base short and J 1 base short, with 9 bases between. This CDR3 comprises 15 residues. The germline CDR1 and CDR2 sequences are SGHRS and YFSETQ. The CDR3 DNA reads TGCGCCAGCAGCTTGTGGACGGATTCCTACAATGAGCAGTTCTTC. Residues: CASSLWTDSYNEQFF. Full variable domain (remainder filled in from reference TRBV5-1 and TRBJ2-1): KAGVTQTPRYLIKTRGQQVTLSCSPISGHRSVSWYQQTPGQGLQFLFEYFSETQRNKGNFPGRFSGRQFSNSRSEMNVSTLELGDSALYLCASSLWTDSYNEQFFGPGTRLTVL.

This clonotype was detected ten times or more. The chain employs TRBV7-8 and TRBJ2-3; 7 positions match TRBD1. Trimming removed 5 bases from V and 0 bases from J; junction bases left unmatched: 5. This CDR3 region has 15 residues. Germline V gene lookup returns CDR1 SGHVS and CDR2 FQNEAQ. The CDR3 reads CASSVRDSSTDTQYF. In DNA form, the CDR3 reads TGTGCCAGCAGCGTTCGGGACAGTAGCACAGATACGCAGTATTTT.

Details on this clonotype: This may come from a read error, since a much larger clone is one base off. For the CDR3, the DNA is TGTGTCAGCAGTCCGGGACCACGCACAGATACGCAGTATTTT. Protein product: CVSSPGPRTDTQYF. J is TRBJ2-3 and V is TRBV28, with D possibly called TRBD1 or TRBD2 (5 bases each). The germline V gene has CDR1 MDHEN and CDR2 SYDVKM. The CDR3 extends over 14 amino acids.

The chain's CDR3 is CSPVRLDYGYTF. The CDR3 coding sequence is TGCAGCCCGGTCCGGTTGGACTATGGCTACACCTTC. The rearrangement links TRBV29-1 to TRBJ1-2; D gene ambiguous. CDR1 SQVTM and CDR2 ANQGSEA come from the germline V gene. The germline V and J ends were trimmed by 8 bases and 3 bases, with 13 bases remaining between them. The CDR3 runs 12 residues.

To note about this clonotype: A much larger clone lies one base from this, so it may be a read error. The chain has TRBV5-6 and TRBJ1-1; D is perhaps TRBD1 (5 bases). Deletions cut 6 bases from V and 1 base from J, with 10 bases between. The germline V gene has CDR1 SGHDT and CDR2 YYEEEE. This CDR3 region has 13 residues. In DNA form, the CDR3 reads TGTGCCAGCACCCTTGACAGGAACACTGAAGCTTTCTTT. Its translation is CASTLDRNTEAFF.

As to this clonotype: Because it lacks the conserved phenylalanine or tryptophan at the end, this CDR3 is likely a read error. The J gene is TRBJ1-1, the V gene TRBV28; the D is unclear. Germline V gene lookup returns CDR1 MDHEN and CDR2 SYDVKM. CDR3 size: 14 residues. Trimming removed 3 bases from V and 3 bases from J, with 11 bases in between. The CDR3 DNA reads as TGTGCCAGCAGTTTGGTGGGGATGTACACTGAAGCTTTCGTT. Translating it yields CASSLVGMYTEAFV.

Concerning this clonotype: An end of the junction does not agree with germline; a read error may underlie this. V is TRBV29-1 and J is TRBJ1-1, with D possibly TRBD1 on 5 matching bases. The CDR3 length is 12 residues. The germline V gene has CDR1 SQVTM and CDR2 ANQGSEA. The CDR3 loop is CSVDPGNTEASF. The CDR3 nucleotides are TGCAGCGTCGATCCAGGGAACACTGAAGCTTCCTTT.

As concerns this clonotype: An end of the junction differs from the germline gene, which may be a read error. The rearrangement joins TRBV6-2 or TRBV6-3 to TRBJ1-1, with D unclear. Germline CDR1 reads MNHEY; CDR2 reads SVGEGT. The CDR3 sequence is 13 residues long. In DNA, the CDR3 is TGTGCCAGTAGAACAAACAGTCCCCTGGATGCTTTGTTT. Encoded protein: CASRTNSPLDALF.

Of note for this clonotype: A read error may produce the germline difference seen at one junction end. The rearrangement joins TRBV29-1 to TRBJ1-1; D unclear. CDR3 length: 12 residues. Germline-derived CDR1 and CDR2 are SQVTM and ANQGSEA. CDR3 sequence reads: CNVGGGGTEVSF. Written as DNA, the CDR3 is TGCAACGTTGGAGGTGGCGGCACTGAAGTTTCCTTT. The full variable domain, completed using reference TRBV29-1 and TRBJ1-1, is SAVISQKPSRDICQRGTSLTIQCQVDSQVTMMFWYRQQPGQSLTLIATANQGSEATYESGFVIDKFPISRPNLTFSTLTVSNMSPEDSSIYLCNVGGGGTEVSFGQGTRLTVV.

To note about this clonotype: At one of its ends the junction is not consistent with the germline gene, which may arise from a read error. The chain is built from TRBV11-1 and TRBJ2-1; TRBD2 aligns across 10 bases. CDR3 length: 17 amino acids. CDR1 SGHAT and CDR2 FQDESV come from the germline V gene (reference sequence). CDR3 protein: CANSSHLAGGSYNEQFF. The CDR3 DNA is TGTGCCAACAGCTCTCACTTAGCGGGAGGTTCATACAATGAGCAGTTCTTC.

Remarks on this clonotype: One end of the junction fails to match germline, which may point to a read error. J is TRBJ1-1 and V is TRBV5-1; 9 bases line up with TRBD1. The CDR3 sequence is 13 residues long. Germline lookup yields CDR1 SGHRS and CDR2 YFSETQ. For the CDR3, the DNA is TGCGCCAGCAGGGAAGGGACAGGGAGTGAAGCTTCCTTT. Amino acid sequence: CASREGTGSEASF. The full variable domain, rest sourced from reference TRBV5-1 and TRBJ1-1, is KAGVTQTPRYLIKTRGQQVTLSCSPISGHRSVSWYQQTPGQGLQFLFEYFSETQRNKGNFPGRFSGRQFSNSRSEMNVSTLELGDSALYLCASREGTGSEASFGQGTRLTVV.

Of note for this clonotype: A read error may account for a junction end that differs from germline. The gene calls are TRBV12-3 or TRBV12-4 and TRBJ2-7, with 12 positions matching TRBD2. CDR3 length: 15 amino acids. CDR3 nucleotides: TGTACCAGCAGATGGACTAGCGGGACGGTCTACGAGCAGTACTTC. Translation gives CTSRWTSGTVYEQYF.

Regarding this clonotype: Germline and junction disagree at one end, which may indicate a read error. This rearrangement joins TRBV29-1 to TRBJ2-3; possibly TRBD1 for D (6 bases). The CDR3 length is 16 residues. Germline V gene lookup returns CDR1 SQVTM and CDR2 ANQGSEA. The CDR3 nucleotides read TGCAGCGCCCGTACCCAGGGGAACGGGAAGTCTGATATGCAGTTTTTT. It is translated as CSARTQGNGKSDMQFF.

Comments on this clonotype: Because it lacks the conserved phenylalanine or tryptophan at the end, this CDR3 is likely a read error. The genes are TRBV4-2 and TRBJ2-5; 10 bases match TRBD1. CDR1 and CDR2 from the germline V gene are LGHNA and YNFKEQ. This CDR3 has 17 amino acids. CDR3 sequence: CASSQTPGQGFGETQYI. The CDR3 DNA reads TGTGCCAGTAGCCAAACCCCGGGACAGGGGTTTGGGGAGACCCAGTACATC.

As for this clonotype: This may stem from a read error, because a much larger clone lies one nucleotide away. The chain is built from TRBV28 and TRBJ2-1, with 9 bases fitting TRBD2. This CDR3 is 13 amino acids long. Germline V gives CDR1 MDHEN, CDR2 SYDVKM. CDR3 residues: CASRSGRNNEQLF. The CDR3 nucleotides are TGTGCCAGCAGGAGCGGGAGGAACAATGAGCAGCTCTTC.

To note about this clonotype: Relative to the germline gene, one junction end is altered; a read error may explain this. The gene calls are TRBV2 and TRBJ2-2; possible D gene TRBD2, 6 bases. CDR1 is SNHLY, CDR2 FYNNEI, per germline. This CDR3 region has 15 residues. This CDR3 is CASTSGGVAPGELIF. The CDR3 nucleotides read TGTGCCAGCACTAGTGGCGGGGTGGCGCCCGGGGAGCTTATTTTT.

Many counts were recorded for this clonotype. The V call is TRBV6-5, the J call TRBJ2-1; D remains unclear. Trimming stripped 5 bases from V and 8 bases from J, with 10 bases between. The germline gives CDR1 MNHEY, CDR2 SVGAGI. This CDR3 comprises 12 residues. The CDR3 spells CASSQDPHEQFF. The CDR3 region has the DNA TGTGCCAGCAGTCAAGACCCGCATGAGCAGTTCTTC.

Turning to this clonotype: This could be a read error, since a much larger clone is one nucleotide away. V and J are TRBV20-1 and TRBJ2-3; 10 nucleotides line up with TRBD2. The germline V gene has CDR1 DFQATT and CDR2 SNEGSKA (reference sequence). The CDR3 length is 15 residues. The chain's CDR3 is CSASGTSEISDAQYF. CDR3 in DNA: TGCAGTGCCAGCGGGACTAGCGAAATCTCAGATGCGCAGTATTTT.

Comment on this clonotype: A read error is likely, as this CDR3 ends without the conserved phenylalanine or tryptophan. This chain uses TRBV5-1 with TRBJ2-7; tentative D call: TRBD1 (6 bases). The germline V gene has CDR1 SGHRS and CDR2 YFSETQ. The CDR3 contains 15 residues. This CDR3 is CACSLAEQGYYEQYL. In nucleotides, the CDR3 is TGCGCCTGCAGCTTGGCCGAACAGGGTTACTACGAGCAGTACCTC.